This T cell receptor beta chain was captured in a study of T cell changes during pregnancy in multiple sclerosis. The CDR3 is made up of 19 amino acids. V dropped 5 bases and J dropped 4; count of bases not matched to a gene: 18. CDR1 is LGHNA and CDR2 is YSLEER in the germline V gene. This table comes from immunoSEQ multiplex PCR, and its TCRdb copy is limited to in-frame clones, with some not included. The data hold under 25,000 clones, with over 75% observed a single time. V and J are TRBV4-3 and TRBJ2-3; 10 positions agree with TRBD2. The sample consisted of CD8+ T cells from peripheral blood mononuclear cells, taken before pregnancy. This clonotype was obtained from a female donor with multiple sclerosis, enrolled in a pregnancy study. This CDR3 reads CASSSLPSGGWQTADTQYF. CDR3 bases: TGCGCCAGCAGCTCCCTCCCTAGCGGGGGATGGCAAACCGCAGATACGCAGTATTTT.